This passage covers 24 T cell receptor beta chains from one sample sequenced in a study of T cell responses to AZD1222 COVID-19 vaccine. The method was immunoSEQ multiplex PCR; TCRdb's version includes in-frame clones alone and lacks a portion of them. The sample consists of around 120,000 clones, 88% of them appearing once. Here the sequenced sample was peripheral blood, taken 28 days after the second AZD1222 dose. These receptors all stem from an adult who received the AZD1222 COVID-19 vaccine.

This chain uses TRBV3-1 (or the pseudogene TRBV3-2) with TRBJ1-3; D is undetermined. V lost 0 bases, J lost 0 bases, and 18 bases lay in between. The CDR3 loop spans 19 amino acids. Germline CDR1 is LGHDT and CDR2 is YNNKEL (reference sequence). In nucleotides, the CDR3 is TGTGCCAGCAGCCAAGAAAGTTCGGCACTAAGAAGCTCTGGAAACACCATATATTTT. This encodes CASSQESSALRSSGNTIYF.

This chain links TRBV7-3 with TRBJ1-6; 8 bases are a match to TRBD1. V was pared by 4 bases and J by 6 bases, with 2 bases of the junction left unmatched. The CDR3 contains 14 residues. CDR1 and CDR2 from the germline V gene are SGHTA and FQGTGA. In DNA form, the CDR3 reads TGTGCCAGCAGCTGGGGACAGGTTAATTCACCCCTCCACTTT. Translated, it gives CASSWGQVNSPLHF.

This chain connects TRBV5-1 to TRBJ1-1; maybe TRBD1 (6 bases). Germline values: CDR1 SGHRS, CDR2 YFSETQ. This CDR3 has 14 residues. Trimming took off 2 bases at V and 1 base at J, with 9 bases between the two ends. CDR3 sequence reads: CASSLTGSNTEAFF. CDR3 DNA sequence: TGCGCCAGCAGCTTAACAGGGTCGAACACTGAAGCTTTCTTT.

The CDR3 is CASSYFRQGVKMNTEAFF. The CDR3 DNA is TGTGCCAGCAGTTACTTCAGGCAGGGAGTCAAGATGAACACTGAAGCTTTCTTT. The rearrangement uses TRBV27 and TRBJ1-1; tentatively, D is TRBD1 (5 bases). The CDR3 length is 18 residues. Germline assignment: CDR1 MNHEY and CDR2 SMNVEV (reference sequence). Trimming cost V 4 bases and J 0 bases, with 21 bases left between them.

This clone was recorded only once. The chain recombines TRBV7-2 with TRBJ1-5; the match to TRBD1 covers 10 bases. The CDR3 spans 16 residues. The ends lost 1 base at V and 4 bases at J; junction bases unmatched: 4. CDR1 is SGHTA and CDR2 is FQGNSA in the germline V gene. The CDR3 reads CASSLGGQGINQPQHF. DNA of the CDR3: TGTGCCAGCAGCTTAGGGGGACAGGGGATTAATCAGCCCCAGCATTTT. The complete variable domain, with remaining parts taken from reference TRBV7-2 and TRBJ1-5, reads GAGVSQSPSNKVTEKGKDVELRCDPISGHTALYWYRQSLGQGLEFLIYFQGNSAPDKSGLPSDRFSAERTGGSVSTLTIQRTQQEDSAVYLCASSLGGQGINQPQHFGDGTRLSIL.

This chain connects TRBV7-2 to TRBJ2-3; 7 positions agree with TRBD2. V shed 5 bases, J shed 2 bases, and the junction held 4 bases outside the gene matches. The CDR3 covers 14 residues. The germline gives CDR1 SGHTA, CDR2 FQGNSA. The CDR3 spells CASSPAGVTDTQYF. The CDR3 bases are TGTGCCAGCAGCCCCGCGGGGGTCACAGATACGCAGTATTTT. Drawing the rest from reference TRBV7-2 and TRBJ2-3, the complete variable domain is GAGVSQSPSNKVTEKGKDVELRCDPISGHTALYWYRQSLGQGLEFLIYFQGNSAPDKSGLPSDRFSAERTGGSVSTLTIQRTQQEDSAVYLCASSPAGVTDTQYFGPGTRLTVL.

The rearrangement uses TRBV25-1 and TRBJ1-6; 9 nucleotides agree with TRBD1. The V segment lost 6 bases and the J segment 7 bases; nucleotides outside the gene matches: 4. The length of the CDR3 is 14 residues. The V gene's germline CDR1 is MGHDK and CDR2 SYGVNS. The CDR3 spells CASRGQGRNSPLHF. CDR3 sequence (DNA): TGTGCCAGCAGGGGACAGGGTCGGAATTCACCCCTCCACTTT. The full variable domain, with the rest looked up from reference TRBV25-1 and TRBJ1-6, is EADIYQTPRYLVIGTGKKITLECSQTMGHDKMYWYQQDPGMELHLIHYSYGVNSTEKGDLSSESTVSRIRTEHFPLTLESARPSHTSQYLCASRGQGRNSPLHFGNGTRLTVT.

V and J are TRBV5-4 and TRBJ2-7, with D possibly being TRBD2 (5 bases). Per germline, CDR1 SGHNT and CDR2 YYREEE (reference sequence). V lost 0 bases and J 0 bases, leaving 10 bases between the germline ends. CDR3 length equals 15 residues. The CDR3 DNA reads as TGTGCCAGCAGCTTGGTGGGGAGAAGCTCCTACGAGCAGTACTTC. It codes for CASSLVGRSSYEQYF.

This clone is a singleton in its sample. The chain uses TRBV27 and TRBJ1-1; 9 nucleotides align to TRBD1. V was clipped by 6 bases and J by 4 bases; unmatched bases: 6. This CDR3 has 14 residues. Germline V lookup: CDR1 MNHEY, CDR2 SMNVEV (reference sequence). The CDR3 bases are TGTGCCAGCAGACGAGGGACAGGGACCACTGAAGCTTTCTTT. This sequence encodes CASRRGTGTTEAFF.

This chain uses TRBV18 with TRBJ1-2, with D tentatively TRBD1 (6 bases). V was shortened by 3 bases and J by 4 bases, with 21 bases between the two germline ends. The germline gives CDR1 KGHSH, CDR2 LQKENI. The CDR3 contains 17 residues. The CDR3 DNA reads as TGTGCCAGCTCACCTAACAGCCGGGCACAGGGCGGCTATGGCTACACCTTC. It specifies CASSPNSRAQGGYGYTF. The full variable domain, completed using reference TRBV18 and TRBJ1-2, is NAGVMQNPRHLVRRRGQEARLRCSPMKGHSHVYWYRQLPEEGLKFMVYLQKENIIDESGMPKERFSAEFPKEGPSILRIQQVVRGDSAAYFCASSPNSRAQGGYGYTFGSGTRLTVV.

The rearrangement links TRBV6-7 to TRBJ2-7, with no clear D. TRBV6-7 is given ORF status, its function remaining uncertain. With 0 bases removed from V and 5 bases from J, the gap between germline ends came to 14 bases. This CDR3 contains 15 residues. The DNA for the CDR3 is TGTGCCAGCAGTTACTCTCCCTATGTGCGCCACGAGCAGTACTTC. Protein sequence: CASSYSPYVRHEQYF.

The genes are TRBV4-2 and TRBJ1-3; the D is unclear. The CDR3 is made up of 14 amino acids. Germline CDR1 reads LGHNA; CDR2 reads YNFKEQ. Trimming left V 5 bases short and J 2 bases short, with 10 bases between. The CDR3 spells CASSSLNAGNTIYF. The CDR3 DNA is TGTGCCAGCAGCAGCCTGAACGCTGGAAACACCATATATTTT.

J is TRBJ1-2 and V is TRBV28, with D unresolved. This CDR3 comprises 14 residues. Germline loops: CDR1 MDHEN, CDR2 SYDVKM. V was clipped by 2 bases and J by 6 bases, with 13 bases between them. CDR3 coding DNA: TGTGCCAGCAGTTTAGCAACCCGGGGTGATGGCTACACCTTC. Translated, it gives CASSLATRGDGYTF.

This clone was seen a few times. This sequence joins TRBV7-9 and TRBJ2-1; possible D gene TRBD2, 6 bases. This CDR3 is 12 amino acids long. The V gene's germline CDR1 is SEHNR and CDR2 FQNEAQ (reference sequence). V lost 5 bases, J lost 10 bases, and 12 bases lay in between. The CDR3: CASSLEGREQFF. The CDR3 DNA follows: TGTGCCAGCAGCCTGGAGGGGCGGGAGCAGTTCTTC. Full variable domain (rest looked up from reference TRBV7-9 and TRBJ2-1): DTGVSQNPRHKITKRGQNVTFRCDPISEHNRLYWYRQTLGQGPEFLTYFQNEAQLEKSRLLSDRFSAERPKGSFSTLEIQRTEQGDSAMYLCASSLEGREQFFGPGTRLTVL.

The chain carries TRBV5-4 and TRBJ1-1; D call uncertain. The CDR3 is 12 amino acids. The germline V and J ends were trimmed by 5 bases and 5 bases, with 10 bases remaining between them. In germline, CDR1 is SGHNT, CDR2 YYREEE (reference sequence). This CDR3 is CASRGGQTEAFF. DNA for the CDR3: TGTGCCAGCAGGGGTGGGCAGACTGAAGCTTTCTTT.

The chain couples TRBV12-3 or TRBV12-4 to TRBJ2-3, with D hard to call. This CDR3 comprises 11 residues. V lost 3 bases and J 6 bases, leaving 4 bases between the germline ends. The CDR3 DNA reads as TGTGCCAGCAGTTTGGTGGATACGCAGTATTTT. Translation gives CASSLVDTQYF.

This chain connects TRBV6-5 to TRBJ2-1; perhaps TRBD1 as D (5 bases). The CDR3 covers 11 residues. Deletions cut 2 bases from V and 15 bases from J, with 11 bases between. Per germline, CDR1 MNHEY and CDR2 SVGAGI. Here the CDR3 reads CASSYGQGWFF. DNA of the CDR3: TGTGCCAGCAGTTACGGGCAGGGCTGGTTCTTC.

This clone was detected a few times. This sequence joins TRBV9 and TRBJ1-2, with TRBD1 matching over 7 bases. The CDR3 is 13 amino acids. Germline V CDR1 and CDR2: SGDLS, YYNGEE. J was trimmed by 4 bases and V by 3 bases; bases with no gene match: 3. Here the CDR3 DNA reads TGTGCCAGCAGCGCTACAGGGGTCTATGGCTACACCTTC. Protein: CASSATGVYGYTF.

The CDR3 DNA reads TGTGCCAGCTACCTAGGGGGCAGGCCTAACTATGGCTACACCTTC. This sequence encodes CASYLGGRPNYGYTF. V is TRBV18 and J is TRBJ1-2; TRBD1 matches 7 bases. The CDR3 covers 15 residues. Germline CDR1 is KGHSH and CDR2 is LQKENI. V trimming: 7 bases; J trimming: 0 bases; junction bases outside the gene matches: 8.

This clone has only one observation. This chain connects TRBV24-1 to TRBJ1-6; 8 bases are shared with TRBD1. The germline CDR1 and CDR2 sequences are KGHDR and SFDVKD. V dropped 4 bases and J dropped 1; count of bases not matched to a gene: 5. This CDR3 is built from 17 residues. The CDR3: CATSDRQGRSYNSPLHF. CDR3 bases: TGTGCCACCAGTGACCGACAGGGGAGGTCCTATAATTCACCCCTCCACTTT.

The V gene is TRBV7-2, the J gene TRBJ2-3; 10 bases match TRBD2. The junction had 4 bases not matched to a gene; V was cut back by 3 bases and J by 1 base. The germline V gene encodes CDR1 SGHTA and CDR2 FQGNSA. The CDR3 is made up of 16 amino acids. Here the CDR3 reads CASSFLSGGGTDTQYF. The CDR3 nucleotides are TGTGCCAGCAGCTTCCTAAGCGGGGGGGGCACAGATACGCAGTATTTT.

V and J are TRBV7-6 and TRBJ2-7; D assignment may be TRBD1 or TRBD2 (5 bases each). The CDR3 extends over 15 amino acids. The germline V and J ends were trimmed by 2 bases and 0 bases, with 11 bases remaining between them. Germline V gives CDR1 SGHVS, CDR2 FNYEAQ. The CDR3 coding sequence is TGTGCCAGCAGCTTACGTGAGGGGTTCTCCTACGAGCAGTACTTC. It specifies CASSLREGFSYEQYF.

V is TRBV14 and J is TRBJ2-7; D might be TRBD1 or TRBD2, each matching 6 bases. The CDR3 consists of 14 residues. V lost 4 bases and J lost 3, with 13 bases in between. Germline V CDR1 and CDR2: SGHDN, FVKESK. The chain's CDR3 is CASSRYGGGYEQYF. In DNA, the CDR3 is TGTGCCAGCAGCCGGTACGGGGGCGGCTACGAGCAGTACTTC.

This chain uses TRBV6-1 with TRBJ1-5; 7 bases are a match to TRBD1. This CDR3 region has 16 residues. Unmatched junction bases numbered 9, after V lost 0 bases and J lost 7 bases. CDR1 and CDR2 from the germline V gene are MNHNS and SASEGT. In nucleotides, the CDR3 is TGTGCCAGCAGTGAAGCGCTGGGAGGGGGCCGGCAGCCCCAGCATTTT. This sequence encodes CASSEALGGGRQPQHF.